The rows below give T cell receptor beta chains drawn from one sample of a study of shared clonotypes between healthy human individuals. Clones were read by immunoSEQ multiplex PCR, and TCRdb kept only the in-frame ones, dropping some. The profile shows roughly 2.2 million clones, around 93% of them singletons. The sequencing sample was made of naive CD4+ T cells from PBMCs. The receptors come from a man younger than 35 in good health. Some clones in this sample may be carry-over from other donors' samples. The CDR3 runs from the conserved cysteine through the conserved F or W. D genes are given only for firm matches. Size is omitted from some rows. Given values are once, few, many or a class for expanded clones.

TGTGCCAGCAGCACTCTAGCGGGAGCGGGTGAGCAGTTCTTC,CASSTLAGAGEQFF,NA,TRBV7-2,TRBJ2-1,TRBD2
TGCGCCAGCGGGACTAGCCTCACAGATACGCAGTATTTT,CASGTSLTDTQYF,NA,TRBV4-1,TRBJ2-3,TRBD2
TGTGCCAGCAGTTACTTGTCAGGAGATACGCAGTATTTT,CASSYLSGDTQYF,NA,TRBV6-5,TRBJ2-3,NA
TGTGCCAGTAGTTTAGGGGAAAACATTCAGTACTTC,CASSLGENIQYF,NA,TRBV19,TRBJ2-4,NA
TGTGCCAGCACCGGAGTAGGGCGAGCAACTGAAGCTTTCTTT,CASTGVGRATEAFF,NA,TRBV2,TRBJ1-1,NA
TGCAGCGTTGCACGGGGGGATGGTAATGAGCAGTTCTTC,CSVARGDGNEQFF,NA,TRBV29-1,TRBJ2-1,TRBD2
TGTGCCAGCAGGTTTACCAGCGGGGCCGGGGGGGGTACGCAGTATTTT,CASRFTSGAGGGTQYF,NA,TRBV13,TRBJ2-3,TRBD2
TGTGCCAGCAGCGCCAGGGGAGAGACCCAGTACTTC,CASSARGETQYF,NA,TRBV9,TRBJ2-5,NA
TGTGCCACCAGCAGTACAGGGGGCGCGTACGAGCAGTACTTC,CATSSTGGAYEQYF,NA,TRBV15,TRBJ2-7,TRBD1
TGTGCCAGCAGTTCTCCTAGGGGGGGGTTCAGAGATACGCAGTATTTT,CASSSPRGGFRDTQYF,once,TRBV28,TRBJ2-3,NA
TGCGCCAGCAGTCAGAACTCCGCAGGACATGAGCAGTTCTTC,CASSQNSAGHEQFF,NA,TRBV10-1,TRBJ2-1,NA
TGTGCCAGCAGTACCCCCGGGACAGGACCCAACTATGGCTACACCTTC,CASSTPGTGPNYGYTF,NA,TRBV28,TRBJ1-2,TRBD1
TGCGCCAGCAGGGCCCAGGCCTCTGAAGCTTTCTTT,CASRAQASEAFF,NA,TRBV5-1,TRBJ1-1,NA
TGTGCCAGCAGCCAATGGACAGGGGGCTTTGATACGCAGTATTTT,CASSQWTGGFDTQYF,NA,TRBV7-6,TRBJ2-3,TRBD1
TGTGCCAGCAGCCGCCCGGGACTAACCACAGATACGCAGTATTTT,CASSRPGLTTDTQYF,NA,TRBV5-4,TRBJ2-3,TRBD2
TGTGCCAGCAGCTTATATGGGGCCAACGTCCTGACTTTC,CASSLYGANVLTF,NA,TRBV7-6,TRBJ2-6,NA
TGTGCCAGCACCGGGACAGGGGGGATGAACACTGAAGCTTTCTTT,CASTGTGGMNTEAFF,NA,TRBV28,TRBJ1-1,TRBD1
TGTGCCAGCAGGCGGGGGGCCAATCAGCCCCAGCATTTT,CASRRGANQPQHF,NA,TRBV2,TRBJ1-5,NA
TGCGCCAGCAGCCACGGACTTCCCCAGGGAACAGATACGCAGTATTTT,CASSHGLPQGTDTQYF,once,TRBV5-1,TRBJ2-3,NA
TGTGCCAGCAGCAATTCCGGGACAGGAAACACCATATATTTT,CASSNSGTGNTIYF,NA,TRBV6-1,TRBJ1-3,NA
TGTGCCAGCAGTTTTGAACAGGCGAACACCGGGGAGCTGTTTTTT,CASSFEQANTGELFF,NA,TRBV28,TRBJ2-2,NA
TGTGCCAGCAGTTTTGGCAGGGCCTATGGCTACACCTTC,CASSFGRAYGYTF,NA,TRBV27,TRBJ1-2,NA
TGTGCCAGCAGCCTTCTTTCGCCCCCCGGGGGATACACCTTC,CASSLLSPPGGYTF,once,TRBV7-8,TRBJ1-2,NA
TGTGCCAGCAGCTTCCAGGGGGCGAACACTGAAGCTTTCTTT,CASSFQGANTEAFF,NA,TRBV5-4,TRBJ1-1,TRBD1
TGTGCCAGCACGCCTGACAGTTACAATGAGCAGCTCTTC,CASTPDSYNEQLF,once,TRBV18,TRBJ2-1,NA
TGCAGCGCGATGGGACAGACTAATGAAAAACTGTTTTTT,CSAMGQTNEKLFF,NA,TRBV29-1,TRBJ1-4,TRBD1
TGTGCCAGCTCCCAAAACCCCGGCCAGGGTGGCTACACCTTC,CASSQNPGQGGYTF,NA,TRBV18,TRBJ1-2,NA
TGCAGTGCTAGCCCGGGGCCCGAGCAGTACTTC,CSASPGPEQYF,NA,TRBV20-1,TRBJ2-7,NA
TGTGCCAGCTCATCCGGACAGGGGGCTGACTATGGCTACACCTTC,CASSSGQGADYGYTF,NA,TRBV18,TRBJ1-2,TRBD1
TGTGCCAGTTACGGGACAGGCGTTTTAGACTCCTACGAGCAGTACTTC,CASYGTGVLDSYEQYF,once,TRBV28,TRBJ2-7,TRBD1
TGTGCCACCAGCAGAGATCTCACCGACTATGGCTACACCTTC,CATSRDLTDYGYTF,NA,TRBV15,TRBJ1-2,NA
TGTGCCAGCCTAGGGGGCGCGGCTGGCTACACCTTC,CASLGGAAGYTF,NA,TRBV18,TRBJ1-2,TRBD1
TGTGCCAGCAGCCGTACAGGGCTTGAAGGCTACACCTTC,CASSRTGLEGYTF,NA,TRBV16,TRBJ1-2,NA
TGCGCCAGCAGCTTAAGCGGGACCCGTGGGTCCGAGCAGTACTTC,CASSLSGTRGSEQYF,NA,TRBV5-1,TRBJ2-7,TRBD2
TGCAGCGCCACAGGGGGCTGGGGAATGAACACTGAAGCTTTCTTT,CSATGGWGMNTEAFF,NA,TRBV29-1,TRBJ1-1,TRBD1
TGTGCCTGGAGTCCCAGGGGGGGCTGGGAAAAACTGTTTTTT,CAWSPRGGWEKLFF,few,TRBV30,TRBJ1-4,TRBD1
TGCGCCAGCAGCTTGGATCGACAGGATTATAAGCGGGATCAGGGCTACAATGAGCAGTTCTTC,CASSLDRQDYKRDQGYNEQFF,NA,TRBV5-1,TRBJ2-1,NA
TGTGCCACCAGCAGAGGGGGCGTATATCACAATGAGCAGTTCTTC,CATSRGGVYHNEQFF,NA,TRBV15,TRBJ2-1,NA
TGTGCCAGCAGAGACAGACGGGAGACCCAGTACTTC,CASRDRRETQYF,NA,TRBV28,TRBJ2-5,NA
TGCAGTGCTCGGGGGCCCCGGACCCAGTACTTC,CSARGPRTQYF,NA,TRBV20-1,TRBJ2-5,NA